The 24 T cell receptor beta chains reported below all come from one sample, sequenced in a study of CD8+ T cells in alopecia areata. Extracted from the samples, RNA was reverse transcribed into cDNA to serve as the sequencing template. Here immunoSEQ multiplex PCR was the method, and the copy in TCRdb shows in-frame clones only, minus some. The repertoire holds 150,000 to 250,000 clones, with 55% to 70% as singletons. Treatment described: oral pan-JAK inhibitor, 5-10 mg twice daily. The sample here was CD4+ T cells sorted from blood, taken at week 4, from a patient treated with tofacitinib. These receptors all come from a human donor with alopecia areata.

This clone was counted between two and nine times. The gene calls are TRBV29-1 and TRBJ2-1, with 10 bases matching TRBD2. Germline lookup yields CDR1 SQVTM and CDR2 ANQGSEA. J lost 9 bases, V lost 4 bases, and 6 bases had no gene match. The CDR3 is 13 residues long. DNA of the CDR3: TGCAGCGTTGTAGCGGGGGGCCAGGGTGAGCAGTTCTTC. Protein sequence: CSVVAGGQGEQFF.

This clone was seen a few times. The chain couples TRBV18 to TRBJ1-6; TRBD1 agrees at 8 bases. The CDR3 is 14 amino acids. V was pared by 5 bases and J by 8 bases, with 5 bases of the junction left unmatched. Germline-derived CDR1 and CDR2 are KGHSH and LQKENI. The CDR3 loop is CASSSQGADSPLHF. CDR3 bases: TGTGCCAGCTCATCCCAGGGGGCTGATTCACCCCTCCACTTT.

The rearrangement uses TRBV4-1 and TRBJ2-7; 10 bases match TRBD1. V dropped 5 bases and J dropped 6; count of bases not matched to a gene: 7. Germline loops: CDR1 MGHRA, CDR2 YSYEKL. The CDR3 length is 14 residues. Here the CDR3 reads CASSVDRGPGEQYF. CDR3 coding DNA: TGCGCCAGCAGCGTAGACAGGGGGCCAGGCGAGCAGTACTTC.

CDR3 DNA sequence: TGCGCCAGCAGCTTGGACGTGACCTCTAGCTACAATGAGCAGTTCTTC. Translated, it gives CASSLDVTSSYNEQFF. The chain uses TRBV5-1 and TRBJ2-1; D gene unclear. Per the germline V gene, CDR1 is SGHRS and CDR2 is YFSETQ. This CDR3 has 16 residues. The ends were cut back, 0 bases at V and 3 bases at J, with 13 bases in the middle.

This chain joins TRBV29-1 and TRBJ1-4; D call uncertain. The CDR3 has 11 residues. V gave up 3 bases and J gave up 7 bases, with 6 bases separating them. Looked up from germline, CDR1 is SQVTM and CDR2 is ANQGSEA. The CDR3: CSVERFEKLFF. The CDR3 DNA reads as TGCAGCGTTGAGAGGTTTGAAAAACTGTTTTTT.

This clone was seen a handful of times. V gene TRBV9 combines with J gene TRBJ2-2; TRBD1 might be the D (6 bases). Trimming took 4 bases from V and 6 from J, leaving 13 bases between them. This CDR3 spans 14 amino acids. Germline V gene lookup returns CDR1 SGDLS and CDR2 YYNGEE. The DNA of the CDR3 is TGTGCCAGCAGCTTACACAGGGATGCCGGGGAGCTGTTTTTT. Its protein is CASSLHRDAGELFF. The full variable domain, its missing parts supplied by reference TRBV9 and TRBJ2-2, is DSGVTQTPKHLITATGQRVTLRCSPRSGDLSVYWYQQSLDQGLQFLIQYYNGEERAKGNILERFSAQQFPDLHSELNLSSLELGDSALYFCASSLHRDAGELFFGEGSRLTVL.

This clone was seen a handful of times. The chain is built from TRBV6-4 and TRBJ1-5, with unresolved D. Germline assignment: CDR1 MRHNA and CDR2 SNTAGT. The germline V and J ends were trimmed by 6 bases and 6 bases, with 3 bases remaining between them. The CDR3 has 10 amino acids. CDR3 loop: CASRGQPQHF. In DNA, the CDR3 is TGTGCCAGCAGGGGTCAGCCCCAGCATTTT.

This rearrangement joins TRBV18 to TRBJ1-2, with D perhaps TRBD1 (5 bases). This CDR3 is 14 amino acids long. V lost 3 bases and J lost 8, with 16 bases in between. Per the germline V gene, CDR1 is KGHSH and CDR2 is LQKENI. The CDR3 nucleotides are TGTGCCAGCTCACCCCTCAAAATGACAGACGGCTACACCTTC. Translated, it gives CASSPLKMTDGYTF.

The chain uses TRBV14 and TRBJ1-2; D ambiguous. Germline values: CDR1 SGHDN, CDR2 FVKESK. CDR3 length equals 15 residues. V was pared by 0 bases and J by 7 bases, with 15 bases between. The CDR3 DNA is TGTGCCAGCAGCCAAGATTCATCCATACTCTCTGGCTACACCTTC. It specifies CASSQDSSILSGYTF.

The chain joins TRBV29-1 to TRBJ2-3; 7 positions match TRBD1. CDR3 length: 17 residues. V lost 7 bases and J lost 0; bases outside the gene matches: 16. Germline V gives CDR1 SQVTM, CDR2 ANQGSEA. The CDR3 DNA reads as TGCAGCGCTTCCCCCTACGGGACAGAAATTAGCACAGATACGCAGTATTTT. Amino acid sequence: CSASPYGTEISTDTQYF.

This rearrangement joins TRBV7-2 to TRBJ1-5; no reliable D call. The V end lost 5 bases, the J end lost 6 bases, and 11 bases lay between the germline ends. Per the germline V gene, CDR1 is SGHTA and CDR2 is FQGNSA. The CDR3 is made up of 13 amino acids. CDR3 residues: CASSLRRGQPQHF. The CDR3 DNA follows: TGTGCCAGCAGCCTAAGACGGGGTCAGCCCCAGCATTTT.

This clone showed up just once. The chain uses TRBV5-4 and TRBJ1-1; 8 positions match TRBD1. The CDR3 length is 14 residues. V dropped 3 bases and J dropped 1; count of bases not matched to a gene: 2. Germline-derived CDR1 and CDR2 are SGHNT and YYREEE (reference sequence). CDR3 region: CASSYGTGNTEAFF. The CDR3 nucleotides read TGTGCCAGCAGCTACGGGACAGGGAACACTGAAGCTTTCTTT.

J is TRBJ2-4 and V is TRBV10-3; the D is unclear. V lost 0 bases and J lost 7, with 13 bases in between. From germline, CDR1 is ENHRY and CDR2 SYGVKD. CDR3 size: 15 residues. The CDR3 sequence: CAISESGSKANIQYF. The CDR3, as DNA: TGTGCCATCAGTGAGTCCGGCAGCAAGGCCAACATTCAGTACTTC.

The J gene is TRBJ2-5, the V gene TRBV7-6; 9 bases agree with TRBD1. The CDR3 consists of 14 residues. Germline lookup yields CDR1 SGHVS and CDR2 FNYEAQ. V trimming: 3 bases; J trimming: 5 bases; junction bases outside the gene matches: 4. The CDR3: CASSFRTGEETQYF. CDR3 in DNA: TGTGCCAGCAGCTTCCGGACAGGGGAGGAGACCCAGTACTTC.

This clone was recorded a few times. The rearrangement joins TRBV7-6 to TRBJ2-2, with 10 bases matching TRBD1. The CDR3 has 16 amino acids. Germline values: CDR1 SGHVS, CDR2 FNYEAQ. V was pared by 5 bases and J by 4 bases, with 7 bases of the junction left unmatched. The chain's CDR3 is CASSPQTGGITGELFF. The DNA for the CDR3 is TGTGCCAGCAGCCCCCAGACAGGGGGCATCACCGGGGAGCTGTTTTTT.

The chain employs TRBV5-6 and TRBJ2-6; D call uncertain. The V and J ends lost 2 bases and 0 bases respectively, with 6 bases between them. Germline CDR1 reads SGHDT; CDR2 reads YYEEEE. This CDR3 spans 15 amino acids. Here the CDR3 reads CASSFYRSGANVLTF. CDR3 sequence (DNA): TGTGCCAGCAGCTTCTATCGCTCTGGGGCCAACGTCCTGACTTTC.

The chain carries TRBV5-1 and TRBJ2-3; D unclear. The CDR3 covers 14 residues. Germline values: CDR1 SGHRS, CDR2 YFSETQ. Deletions cut 0 bases from V and 2 bases from J, with 7 bases between. CDR3 amino acids: CASSLALFTDTQYF. CDR3 nucleotide sequence: TGCGCCAGCAGCTTGGCCCTCTTCACAGATACGCAGTATTTT.

J is TRBJ1-6 and V is TRBV29-1; no clear D. The CDR3 contains 13 residues. Per the germline V gene, CDR1 is SQVTM and CDR2 is ANQGSEA. Trimming pared 4 bases from V and 6 bases from J, leaving 10 bases between. The CDR3 nucleotides are TGCAGCGTTGTGCCGGCTTTTAATTCACCCCTCCACTTT. As protein: CSVVPAFNSPLHF.

In this sample, this clone turned up a few times. This chain connects TRBV5-1 to TRBJ1-5; D is ambiguous. This CDR3 spans 16 amino acids. Germline CDR1 SGHRS, CDR2 YFSETQ. Trimming shortened V by 0 bases and J by 4 bases, and 14 bases separated the two germline ends. CDR3 nucleotides: TGCGCCAGCAGCTTGGAGGCCCGCTCTTCAAATCAGCCCCAGCATTTT. This codes for CASSLEARSSNQPQHF.

This clone was counted a single time. The chain has TRBV7-9 and TRBJ1-2; D unresolved. V was trimmed by 3 bases and J by 4 bases, leaving 9 bases between them. Germline V gene data show CDR1 as SEHNR and CDR2 as FQNEAQ (reference sequence). The CDR3 sequence is 13 residues long. The CDR3 coding sequence is TGTGCCAGCAGCTTCCCGGCCGGCTATGGCTACACCTTC. Translation gives CASSFPAGYGYTF.

The V gene is TRBV5-1, the J gene TRBJ2-7; 8 nucleotides line up with TRBD2. Per the germline V gene, CDR1 is SGHRS and CDR2 is YFSETQ. Trimming removed 0 bases from V and 1 base from J; junction bases left unmatched: 6. The CDR3 extends over 16 amino acids. As DNA, the CDR3 is TGCGCCAGCAGCTTGGGGTTTAGCGGGGAGTCCTACGAGCAGTACTTC. Residues: CASSLGFSGESYEQYF.

The chain employs TRBV25-1 and TRBJ1-2; D remains unclear. V was pared by 2 bases and J by 2 bases, with 9 bases between. The CDR3 is 14 residues long. The germline gives CDR1 MGHDK, CDR2 SYGVNS. Here the CDR3 reads CASSETGLNYGYTF. For the CDR3, the DNA is TGTGCCAGCAGTGAAACGGGCCTAAACTATGGCTACACCTTC.

The J gene is TRBJ2-7, the V gene TRBV5-1, with D possibly TRBD1 on 5 matching bases. The germline gives CDR1 SGHRS, CDR2 YFSETQ. V was clipped by 2 bases and J by 7 bases, with 13 bases between them. This CDR3 is built from 13 residues. CDR3 coding DNA: TGCGCCAGCAGCTTTGACGGGCAGGGTGAGCAGTACTTC. Translated: CASSFDGQGEQYF.

This clone was recorded only once. This rearrangement joins TRBV29-1 to TRBJ1-1; D might be TRBD1 (5 bases). Trimming removed 6 bases at V and 10 bases at J, with 18 bases between. The V gene's germline CDR1 is SQVTM and CDR2 ANQGSEA. There are 12 residues in the CDR3. CDR3 amino acids: CSVAWGKGIAFF. The CDR3 nucleotides are TGCAGCGTCGCCTGGGGGAAGGGTATAGCTTTCTTT.